This TCR beta chain was sequenced for a study of cytomegalovirus exposure and HLA in healthy donors. As for the study in general: One earlier analysis, a look at about 179 million T cells, found some 100 million unique TCR beta sequences. From donors who were HLA-typed, an early data release held 75 million to 85 million unique TCRs.

Primers: 60 Vbeta forward and 13 Jbeta reverse. Data came from immunoSEQ multiplex PCR; TCRdb stores just in-frame clones and leaves some out. The table shows some 160,000 clones, with roughly four fifths occurring only once. Remarks on this clone: The antigen remains unidentified.

Broader study findings: The CMV antigen specificity of a few CMV-associated chains was confirmed through in vitro analysis.

The donors were healthy bone marrow donors. After removal of 5 bases from V and 4 bases from J, the junction contained 14 bases not matched to a gene. The germline V gene encodes CDR1 SEHNR and CDR2 FQNEAQ (reference sequence). The CDR3 is made up of 19 amino acids. V is TRBV7-9 and J is TRBJ2-6, with 10 bases that match TRBD1. The sequenced material came from PBMCs. This TCR came from a woman in her 50s in good health and CMV-seronegative. The CDR3 reads CASSHRDRGGGWGANVLTF. In nucleotides, the CDR3 is TGTGCCAGCAGCCACAGGGACAGGGGAGGGGGATGGGGGGCCAACGTCCTGACTTTC.